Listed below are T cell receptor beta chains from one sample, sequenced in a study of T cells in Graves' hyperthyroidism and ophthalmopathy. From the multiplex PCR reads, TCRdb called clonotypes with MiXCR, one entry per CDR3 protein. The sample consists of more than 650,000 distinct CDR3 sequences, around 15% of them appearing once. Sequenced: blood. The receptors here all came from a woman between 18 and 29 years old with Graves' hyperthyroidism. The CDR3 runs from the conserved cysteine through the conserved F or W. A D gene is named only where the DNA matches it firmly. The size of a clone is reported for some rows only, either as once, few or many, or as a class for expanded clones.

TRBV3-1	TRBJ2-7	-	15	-	CASSQQAVSSGEQYF	TGTGCCAGCAGCCAACAGGCTGTGTCGTCGGGGGAGCAGTACTTC
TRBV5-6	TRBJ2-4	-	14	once	CASSLWGSKNIQYF	TGTGCCAGCAGCTTGTGGGGTTCCAAAAACATTCAGTACTTC
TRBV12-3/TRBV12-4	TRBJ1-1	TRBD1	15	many	CASSQNLKTGWGAFF	TGTGCCAGCAGTCAAAACCTTAAGACAGGGTGGGGAGCTTTCTTT
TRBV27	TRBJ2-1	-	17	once	CASSSLSGLSSYNEQFF	TGTGCCAGCAGCTCCCTCTCTGGGCTTAGCTCCTACAATGAGCAGTTCTTC
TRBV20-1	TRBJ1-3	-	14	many	CSASDRSSGNTIYF	TGCAGTGCTAGCGACAGGAGCTCTGGAAACACCATATATTTT
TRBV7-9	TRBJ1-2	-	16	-	CASSLVLDSVIWGYTF	TGTGCCAGCAGCTTAGTTCTTGACAGCGTCATCTGGGGCTACACCTTC
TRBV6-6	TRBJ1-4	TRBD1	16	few	CASSYSAGTANEKLFF	TGTGCCAGCAGTTACTCCGCCGGGACAGCTAATGAAAAACTGTTTTTT
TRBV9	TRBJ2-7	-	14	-	CASSVSPGSYEQYF	TGTGCCAGCAGCGTAAGTCCAGGCTCCTACGAGCAGTACTTC
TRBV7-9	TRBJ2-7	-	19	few	CASSSGRVQRWAKYYEQYF	TGTGCCAGCAGCTCCGGGCGGGTTCAGCGATGGGCCAAATACTACGAGCAGTACTTC
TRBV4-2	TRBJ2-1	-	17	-	CASSQASLARIYNEQFF	TGTGCCAGCAGCCAAGCAAGTTTGGCCAGGATCTACAATGAGCAGTTCTTC
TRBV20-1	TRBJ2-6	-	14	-	CSATPVAGANVLTF	TGCAGTGCCACCCCGGTGGCTGGGGCCAACGTCCTGACTTTC
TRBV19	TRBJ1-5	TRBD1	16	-	CASSIWGTGPDQPQHF	TGTGCCAGTAGTATTTGGGGGACAGGTCCGGATCAGCCCCAGCATTTT
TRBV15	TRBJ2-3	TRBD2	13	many	CATSREGGEAQYF	TGTGCCACCAGCAGAGAGGGGGGGGAGGCGCAGTATTTT
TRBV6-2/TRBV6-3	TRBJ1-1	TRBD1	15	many	CASSYWRDRGPEAFF	TGTGCCAGCAGTTATTGGCGGGACAGGGGGCCTGAAGCTTTCTTT
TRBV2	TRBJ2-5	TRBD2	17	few	CASSDGLAGTYQETQYF	TGTGCCAGCAGTGATGGGCTAGCGGGAACGTACCAAGAGACCCAGTACTTC
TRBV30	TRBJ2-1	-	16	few	CAWSRLEIPSYNEQFF	TGTGCCTGGAGCCGACTCGAGATCCCCTCCTACAATGAGCAGTTCTTC
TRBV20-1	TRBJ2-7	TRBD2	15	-	CSATELAGVPYEQYF	TGCAGTGCTACAGAACTAGCGGGAGTGCCCTACGAGCAGTACTTC
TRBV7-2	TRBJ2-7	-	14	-	CASSLAPADYEQYF	TGTGCCAGCAGCTTAGCTCCGGCCGACTACGAGCAGTACTTC
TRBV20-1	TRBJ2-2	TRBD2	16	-	CSARGTSGAHTGELFF	TGCAGTGCTAGAGGGACTAGCGGGGCCCACACCGGGGAGCTGTTTTTT
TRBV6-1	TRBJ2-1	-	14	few	CASSEMGGLDEQFF	TGTGCCAGCAGTGAAATGGGGGGTTTGGATGAGCAGTTCTTC
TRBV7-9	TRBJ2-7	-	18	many	CASSGPRQDYPSSYEQYF	TGTGCCAGCAGCGGGCCCCGACAGGATTACCCTAGCTCCTACGAGCAGTACTTC
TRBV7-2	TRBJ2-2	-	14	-	CASSLKGGPGELFF	TGTGCCAGCAGCTTAAAAGGGGGACCCGGGGAGCTGTTTTTT
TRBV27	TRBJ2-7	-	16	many	CASSSMGVTGPYEQYF	TGTGCCAGCAGCTCGATGGGGGTGACGGGTCCCTACGAGCAGTACTTC
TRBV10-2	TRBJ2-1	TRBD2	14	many	CASLAGGSYNEQFF	TGCGCCAGCTTAGCGGGCGGCTCCTACAATGAGCAGTTCTTC
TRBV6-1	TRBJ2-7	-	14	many	CASSPTALSYEQYF	TGTGCCAGCAGTCCGACAGCGCTCTCCTACGAGCAGTACTTC
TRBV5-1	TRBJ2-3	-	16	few	CASSPEELELADTQYF	TGCGCCAGCAGCCCCGAGGAACTAGAATTGGCAGATACGCAGTATTTT
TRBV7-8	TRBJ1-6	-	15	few	CASRPPGLPVSPLHF	TGTGCCAGCAGACCTCCGGGACTCCCGGTTTCACCCCTCCACTTT
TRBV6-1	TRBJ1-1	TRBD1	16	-	CASSWDRALMNTEAFF	TGTGCCAGCAGTTGGGACAGGGCTCTCATGAACACTGAAGCTTTCTTT
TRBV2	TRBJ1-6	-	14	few	CASSGAALNSPLHF	TGTGCCAGCAGTGGGGCGGCTCTTAATTCACCCCTCCACTTT
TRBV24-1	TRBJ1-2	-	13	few	CATSEQDWRGYTF	TGTGCCACCAGTGAGCAGGATTGGCGCGGCTACACCTTC
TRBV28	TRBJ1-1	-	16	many	CASSTQFGVLNTEAFF	TGTGCCAGCAGCACACAATTTGGGGTCCTCAACACTGAAGCTTTCTTT
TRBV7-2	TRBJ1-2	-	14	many	CASSLVGTAYGYTF	TGTGCCAGCAGCTTAGTAGGGACCGCCTATGGCTACACCTTC
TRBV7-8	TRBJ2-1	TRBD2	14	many	CAVSGTSGYNEQFF	TGTGCCGTCAGCGGGACTAGCGGGTACAATGAGCAGTTCTTC
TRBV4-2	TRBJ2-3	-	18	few	CASSQASTGALSTDTQYF	TGTGCCAGCAGCCAAGCTTCTACGGGGGCGCTCAGCACAGATACGCAGTATTTT
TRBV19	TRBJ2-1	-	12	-	CASSIEHNEQFF	TGTGCCAGTAGTATAGAACACAATGAGCAGTTCTTC
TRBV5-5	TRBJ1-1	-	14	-	CASSLLSMNTEAFF	TGTGCCAGCAGCTTGTTGAGTATGAACACTGAAGCTTTCTTT
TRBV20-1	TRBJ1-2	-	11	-	CSGGGGYGYTF	TGCAGTGGGGGCGGAGGCTATGGCTACACCTTC
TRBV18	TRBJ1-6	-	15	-	CASSRERGDGSPLHF	TGTGCCAGCTCACGAGAAAGGGGGGATGGTTCACCCCTCCACTTT
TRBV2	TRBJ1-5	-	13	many	CASSVEFNQPQHF	TGTGCCAGCAGTGTGGAGTTCAATCAGCCCCAGCATTTT
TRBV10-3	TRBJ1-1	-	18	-	CAKPFWPGRRGMNTEAFF	TGTGCCAAACCCTTTTGGCCGGGAAGGCGGGGAATGAACACTGAAGCTTTCTTT
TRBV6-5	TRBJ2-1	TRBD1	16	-	CASSYSRDRTYNEQFF	TGTGCCAGCAGTTACTCCCGGGACAGGACCTACAATGAGCAGTTCTTC
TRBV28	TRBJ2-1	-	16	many	CASSPVGGGAYNEQFF	TGTGCCAGCAGTCCAGTCGGCGGAGGAGCCTACAATGAGCAGTTCTTC
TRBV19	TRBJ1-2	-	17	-	CASSISPGRPPNGGYTF	TGTGCCAGTAGTATTTCCCCGGGTAGGCCTCCCAACGGTGGCTACACCTTC
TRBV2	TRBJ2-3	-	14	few	CASTLARGTDTQYF	TGTGCCAGTACACTAGCAAGGGGGACAGATACGCAGTATTTT
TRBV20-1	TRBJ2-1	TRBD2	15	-	CSASTGTSGRVEGFF	TGCAGTGCTTCAACCGGGACTAGCGGGAGGGTAGAGGGGTTCTTC
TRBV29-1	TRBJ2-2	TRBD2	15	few	CSVAVSGRPTGELFF	TGCAGCGTTGCTGTTAGCGGGAGACCCACCGGGGAGCTGTTTTTT
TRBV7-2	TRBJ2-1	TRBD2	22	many	CASSLGPKLAGEGDGSYNEQFF	TGTGCCAGCAGCTTAGGACCTAAGTTAGCGGGAGAGGGTGATGGCTCCTACAATGAGCAGTTCTTC
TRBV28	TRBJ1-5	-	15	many	CASSLWSDSNQPQHF	TGTGCCAGCAGTTTATGGTCCGATAGCAATCAGCCCCAGCATTTT
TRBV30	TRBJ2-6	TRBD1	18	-	CAWSVRDRDSDGANVLTF	TGTGCCTGGAGTGTCCGGGACAGGGATTCGGATGGGGCCAACGTCCTGACTTTC
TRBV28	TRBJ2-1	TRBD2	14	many	CASSLLGRYNEQFF	TGTGCCAGCAGTTTACTCGGGAGGTACAATGAGCAGTTCTTC